What follows are 9 T cell receptor beta chains derived from one specimen sequenced in a study of blood T cell repertoires in COVID-19. Clones were sequenced by immunoSEQ multiplex PCR, and TCRdb holds only the in-frame ones, with some missing. The sample lists about 110,000 clones; roughly 85% were seen once. The material sequenced was peripheral blood. Receptors were obtained from a woman over 75 with active or convalescent COVID-19.

The chain couples TRBV5-1 to TRBJ2-1; the D gene is possibly TRBD2 (6 bases). Trimming pared 0 bases from V and 4 bases from J, leaving 11 bases between. Per the germline V gene, CDR1 is SGHRS and CDR2 is YFSETQ. The CDR3 totals 15 residues. CDR3 coding DNA: TGCGCCAGCAGCTTGGGGGACTCGACTTACAATGAGCAGTTCTTC. This encodes CASSLGDSTYNEQFF. The whole variable domain, filled in from reference TRBV5-1 and TRBJ2-1, reads KAGVTQTPRYLIKTRGQQVTLSCSPISGHRSVSWYQQTPGQGLQFLFEYFSETQRNKGNFPGRFSGRQFSNSRSEMNVSTLELGDSALYLCASSLGDSTYNEQFFGPGTRLTVL.

The chain combines TRBV30 with TRBJ2-3; D is possibly TRBD2 (6 bases). This CDR3 spans 16 amino acids. Germline V gene sequence: CDR1 GTSNPN, CDR2 SVGIG (reference sequence). V was shortened by 1 base and J by 11 bases, with 25 bases between the two germline ends. CDR3 coding DNA: TGTGCCTGGAGTGACGGTCGCGGGACGGAGGGGAGTAAGCAGTATTTT. Its protein product is CAWSDGRGTEGSKQYF.

V usage is TRBV5-8 and J usage is TRBJ2-1; 13 bases line up with TRBD2. This CDR3 is built from 15 residues. From germline, CDR1 is SGHTS and CDR2 YDEGEE. The junction had 10 bases not matched to a gene; V was cut back by 4 bases and J by 12 bases. Here the CDR3 reads CASSQRTSGSLRQFF. DNA of the CDR3: TGTGCCAGCAGCCAAAGGACTAGCGGGAGTTTGAGGCAGTTCTTC.

This chain joins TRBV11-2 and TRBJ2-1; D is unresolved. The CDR3 is 16 residues long. Germline CDR1 SGHAT, CDR2 FQNNGV. Trimming removed 1 base from V and 5 bases from J, with 15 bases in between. CDR3 amino acids: CASSLGFSPRNNEQFF. CDR3 DNA: TGTGCCAGCAGCTTAGGTTTCAGTCCGAGGAACAATGAGCAGTTCTTC. Looking up the rest from reference TRBV11-2 and TRBJ2-1 gives the full variable domain: EAGVAQSPRYKIIEKRQSVAFWCNPISGHATLYWYQQILGQGPKLLIQFQNNGVVDDSQLPKDRFSAERLKGVDSTLKIQPAKLEDSAVYLCASSLGFSPRNNEQFFGPGTRLTVL.

This clone was seen many times. The V and J genes are TRBV19 and TRBJ1-6; D call uncertain. The germline V gene has CDR1 LNHDA and CDR2 SQIVND (reference sequence). The V and J ends lost 7 bases and 5 bases respectively, with 12 bases between them. The CDR3 covers 14 residues. The CDR3 region is CASKNSRHNSPLHF. CDR3 DNA sequence: TGTGCCAGTAAGAACAGTCGTCATAATTCACCCCTCCACTTT.

This clone has a handful of counts. This sequence joins TRBV12-3 or TRBV12-4 and TRBJ2-7; TRBD2 aligns across 7 bases. The trim removed 3 bases at V and 6 bases at J, leaving 5 bases unmatched. CDR3 length equals 13 residues. The CDR3 protein is CASSFASGSEQYF. The DNA of the CDR3 is TGTGCCAGCAGTTTTGCTAGCGGCTCCGAGCAGTACTTC.

This clone appeared once. The chain carries TRBV19 and TRBJ2-3; TRBD1 might be the D (5 bases). The CDR3 spans 14 residues. The V and J ends lost 5 bases and 6 bases respectively, with 15 bases between them. The germline gives CDR1 LNHDA, CDR2 SQIVND (reference sequence). CDR3 sequence: CASSVQTRVDTQYF. The CDR3 nucleotides read TGTGCCAGTAGTGTACAAACCAGGGTGGATACGCAGTATTTT.

This sequence joins TRBV5-1 and TRBJ2-1; 7 bases are shared with TRBD2. This CDR3 comprises 18 residues. Trimming at V came to 2 bases and at J to 1 base, leaving 12 bases not matched to a gene. Germline values: CDR1 SGHRS, CDR2 YFSETQ. The DNA for the CDR3 is TGCGCCAGCAGCTTTAAGACTAGCTTTTCTATTTCCTACAATGAGCAGTTCTTC. It codes for CASSFKTSFSISYNEQFF.

The chain recombines TRBV5-5 with TRBJ2-7; TRBD2 agrees at 8 bases. Germline-derived CDR1 and CDR2 are SGHKS and YYEKEE (reference sequence). The J segment lost 0 bases and the V segment lost 4 bases, leaving 6 bases of the junction unmatched. The CDR3 extends over 15 amino acids. Written as DNA, the CDR3 is TGTGCCAGCAGCCTATTAGCGGGGAGCTCCTACGAGCAGTACTTC. The encoded protein is CASSLLAGSSYEQYF.